This TCR beta chain was found in a study of T cell changes during pregnancy in multiple sclerosis (dated by TCRdb to between 2019 and 2020). In the study overall: In women with multiple sclerosis, the researchers looked at how the T cell repertoire shifted as pregnancy progressed.

V loses 5 bases, J loses 6 bases, and the germline ends lie 10 bases apart. The CDR3, cysteine through phenylalanine, is 13 amino acids long. Of all the DNA, just the CDR3 is kept, 39 bases in frame from base 1. The germline V gene specifies MGHRA as CDR1 and YSYEKL as CDR2. To prepare the library, the immunoSEQ multiplex PCR assay was applied. The table comes from immuneACCESS by way of TCRdb, which keeps in-frame sequences with V and J called. Part of the clones is missing from these tables; in studies checked, under half for an unresolved V gene and the rest for unknown reasons. This sample gives 90,000 or so clones in total; around 94% of them show up just once. The ten biggest clones cover approximately 1.6% of the sample. The count of this clone is one. Its antigen specificity is not known. Within one base of it there is no much larger clone, and no base qualities were kept.

The receptor chain draws on TRBV4-1 and TRBJ2-2; the D gene identity is not certain. This TCR came from a female donor in good health, enrolled as a control in a pregnancy study. The sequenced sample was peripheral blood, obtained after pregnancy. The nucleotide sequence reads as follows: TGCGCCAGCAGCAGAGATATGGCCGGGGAGCTGTTTTTT. Translated, it gives CASSRDMAGELFF.